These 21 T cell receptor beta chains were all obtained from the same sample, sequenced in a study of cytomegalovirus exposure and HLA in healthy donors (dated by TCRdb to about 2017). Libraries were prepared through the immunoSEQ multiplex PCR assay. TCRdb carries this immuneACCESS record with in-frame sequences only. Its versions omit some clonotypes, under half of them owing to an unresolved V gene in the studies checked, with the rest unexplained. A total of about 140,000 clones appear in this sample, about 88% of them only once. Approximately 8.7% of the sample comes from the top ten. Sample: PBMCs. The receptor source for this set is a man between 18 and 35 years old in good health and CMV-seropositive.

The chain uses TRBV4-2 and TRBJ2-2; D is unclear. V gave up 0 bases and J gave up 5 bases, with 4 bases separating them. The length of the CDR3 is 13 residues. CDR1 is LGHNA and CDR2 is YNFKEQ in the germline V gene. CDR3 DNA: TGTGCCAGCAGCCAAGATTTAACCGGGGAGCTGTTTTTT. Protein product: CASSQDLTGELFF.

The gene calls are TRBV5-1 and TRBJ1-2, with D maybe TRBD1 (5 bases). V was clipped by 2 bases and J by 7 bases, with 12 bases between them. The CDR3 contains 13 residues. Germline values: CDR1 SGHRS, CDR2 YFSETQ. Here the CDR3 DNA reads TGCGCCAGCAGCTTTGGAGGGGTTAGTGGCTACACCTTC. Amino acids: CASSFGGVSGYTF.

The CDR3 reads CASSQERFGGLAYNEQFF. The CDR3 coding sequence is TGCGCCAGCAGCCAAGAGCGGTTCGGGGGACTAGCGTACAATGAGCAGTTCTTC. The V call is TRBV4-1, the J call TRBJ2-1, with 10 bases identical to TRBD2. CDR3 size: 18 residues. Germline CDR1 and CDR2: MGHRA and YSYEKL. The junction had 9 bases not matched to a gene; V was cut back by 0 bases and J by 4 bases.

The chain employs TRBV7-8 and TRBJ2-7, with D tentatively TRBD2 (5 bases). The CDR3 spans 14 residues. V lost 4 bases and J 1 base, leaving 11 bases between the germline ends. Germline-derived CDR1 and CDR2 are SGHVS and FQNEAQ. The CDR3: CASSWKRRSYEQYF. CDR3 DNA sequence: TGTGCCAGCAGCTGGAAGCGGCGATCCTACGAGCAGTACTTC.

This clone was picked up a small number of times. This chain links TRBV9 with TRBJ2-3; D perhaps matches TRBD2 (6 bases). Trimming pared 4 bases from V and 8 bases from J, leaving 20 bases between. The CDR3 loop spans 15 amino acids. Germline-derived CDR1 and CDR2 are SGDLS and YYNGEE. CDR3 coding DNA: TGTGCCAGCAGCTCAAGCACTGGGGGGTTCGGTACGCAGTATTTT. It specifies CASSSSTGGFGTQYF.

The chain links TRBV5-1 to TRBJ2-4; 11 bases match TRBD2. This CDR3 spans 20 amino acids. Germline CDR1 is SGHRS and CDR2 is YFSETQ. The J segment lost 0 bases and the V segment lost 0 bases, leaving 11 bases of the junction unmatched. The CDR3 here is CASSLELMTSGALAKNIQYF. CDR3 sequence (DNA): TGCGCCAGCAGCTTGGAGTTAATGACTAGCGGGGCTCTAGCCAAAAACATTCAGTACTTC.

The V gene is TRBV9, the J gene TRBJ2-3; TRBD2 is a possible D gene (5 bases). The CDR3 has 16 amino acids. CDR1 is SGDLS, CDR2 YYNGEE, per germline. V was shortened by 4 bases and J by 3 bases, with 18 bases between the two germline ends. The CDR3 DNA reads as TGTGCCAGCAGCCCACAATCCCTCTCGGGGACAGATACGCAGTATTTT. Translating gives CASSPQSLSGTDTQYF.

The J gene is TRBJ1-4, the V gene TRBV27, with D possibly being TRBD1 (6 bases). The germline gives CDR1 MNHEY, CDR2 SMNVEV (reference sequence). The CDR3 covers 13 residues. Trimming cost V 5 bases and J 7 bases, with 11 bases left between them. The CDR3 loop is CASSRRQVEKLFF. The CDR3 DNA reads TGTGCCAGCAGTCGCCGACAGGTTGAAAAACTGTTTTTT.

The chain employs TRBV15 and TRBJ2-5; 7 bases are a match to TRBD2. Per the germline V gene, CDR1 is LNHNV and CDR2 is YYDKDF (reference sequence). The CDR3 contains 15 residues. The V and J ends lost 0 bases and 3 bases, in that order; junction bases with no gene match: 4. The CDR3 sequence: CATSRDPLAKETQYF. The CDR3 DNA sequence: TGTGCCACCAGCAGAGATCCACTAGCGAAAGAGACCCAGTACTTC.

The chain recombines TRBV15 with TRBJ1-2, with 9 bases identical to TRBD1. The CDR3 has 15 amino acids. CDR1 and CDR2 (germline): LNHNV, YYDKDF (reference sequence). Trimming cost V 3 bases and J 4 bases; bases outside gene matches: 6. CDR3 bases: TGTGCCACCAGCAGGGGTACAGGGGGCGGCTATGGCTACACCTTC. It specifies CATSRGTGGGYGYTF.

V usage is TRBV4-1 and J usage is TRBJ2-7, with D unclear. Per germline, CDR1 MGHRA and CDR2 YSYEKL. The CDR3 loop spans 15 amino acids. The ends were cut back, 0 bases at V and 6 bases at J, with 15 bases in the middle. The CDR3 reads CASSQDFLLVAEQYF. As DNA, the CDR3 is TGCGCCAGCAGCCAAGATTTCCTCCTAGTTGCCGAGCAGTACTTC.

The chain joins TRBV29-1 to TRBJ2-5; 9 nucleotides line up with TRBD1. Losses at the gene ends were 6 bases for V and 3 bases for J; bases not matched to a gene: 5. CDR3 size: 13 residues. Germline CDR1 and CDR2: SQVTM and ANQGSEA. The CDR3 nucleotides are TGCAGCGTGGATGGGACAGGGAAAGAGACCCAGTACTTC. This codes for CSVDGTGKETQYF. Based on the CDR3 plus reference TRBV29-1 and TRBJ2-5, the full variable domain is SAVISQKPSRDICQRGTSLTIQCQVDSQVTMMFWYRQQPGQSLTLIATANQGSEATYESGFVIDKFPISRPNLTFSTLTVSNMSPEDSSIYLCSVDGTGKETQYFGPGTRLLVL.

CDR3 bases: TGTGCCAGCAGCGTCGGGGGTGAAAGGAAAGATACGCAGTATTTT. Protein product: CASSVGGERKDTQYF. The V and J genes are TRBV9 and TRBJ2-3, with a tentative D call TRBD2 (6 bases). Germline V gene data show CDR1 as SGDLS and CDR2 as YYNGEE. CDR3 length: 15 residues. V shed 2 bases and J shed 5 bases, with 15 bases lying between them.

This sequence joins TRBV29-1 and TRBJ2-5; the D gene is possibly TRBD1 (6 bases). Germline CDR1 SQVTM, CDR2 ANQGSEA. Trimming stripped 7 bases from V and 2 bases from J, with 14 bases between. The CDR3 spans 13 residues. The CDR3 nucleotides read TGCAGCGAATTCCGGGACACACAAGAGACCCAGTACTTC. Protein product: CSEFRDTQETQYF.

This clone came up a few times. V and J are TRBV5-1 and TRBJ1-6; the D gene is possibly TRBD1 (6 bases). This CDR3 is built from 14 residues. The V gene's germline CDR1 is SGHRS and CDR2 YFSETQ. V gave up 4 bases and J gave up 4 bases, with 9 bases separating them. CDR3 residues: CASSIGQYNSPLHF. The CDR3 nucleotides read TGCGCCAGCAGCATAGGACAGTATAATTCACCCCTCCACTTT.

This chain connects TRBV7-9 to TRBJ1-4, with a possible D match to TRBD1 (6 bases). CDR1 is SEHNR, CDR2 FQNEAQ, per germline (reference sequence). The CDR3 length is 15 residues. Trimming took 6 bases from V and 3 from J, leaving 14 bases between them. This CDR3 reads CASRPDTGPNEKLFF. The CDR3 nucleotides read TGTGCCAGCAGGCCCGACACAGGGCCTAATGAAAAACTGTTTTTT.

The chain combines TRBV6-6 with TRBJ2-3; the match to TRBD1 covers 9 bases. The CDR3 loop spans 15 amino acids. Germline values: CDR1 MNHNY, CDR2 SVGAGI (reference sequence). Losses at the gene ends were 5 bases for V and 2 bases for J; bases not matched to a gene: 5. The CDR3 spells CASSRGTGTTDTQYF. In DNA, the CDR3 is TGTGCCAGCAGTAGGGGGACAGGGACCACAGATACGCAGTATTTT.

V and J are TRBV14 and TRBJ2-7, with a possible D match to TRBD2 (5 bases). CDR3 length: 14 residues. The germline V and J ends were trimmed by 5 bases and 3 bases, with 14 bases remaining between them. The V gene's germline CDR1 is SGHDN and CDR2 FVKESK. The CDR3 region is CASSKTGSRYEQYF. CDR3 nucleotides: TGTGCCAGCAGCAAGACGGGGTCTCGCTACGAGCAGTACTTC.

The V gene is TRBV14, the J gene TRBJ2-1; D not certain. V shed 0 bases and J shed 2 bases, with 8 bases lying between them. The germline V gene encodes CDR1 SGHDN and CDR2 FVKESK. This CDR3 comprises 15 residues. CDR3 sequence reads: CASSQDGLPYNEQFF. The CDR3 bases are TGTGCCAGCAGCCAAGATGGGCTCCCCTACAATGAGCAGTTCTTC.

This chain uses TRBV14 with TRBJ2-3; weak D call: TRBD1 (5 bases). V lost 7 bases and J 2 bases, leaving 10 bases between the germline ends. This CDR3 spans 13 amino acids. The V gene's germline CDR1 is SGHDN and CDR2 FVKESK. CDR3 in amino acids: CASTRQLTDTQYF. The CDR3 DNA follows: TGTGCCAGCACCCGACAGCTCACAGATACGCAGTATTTT.

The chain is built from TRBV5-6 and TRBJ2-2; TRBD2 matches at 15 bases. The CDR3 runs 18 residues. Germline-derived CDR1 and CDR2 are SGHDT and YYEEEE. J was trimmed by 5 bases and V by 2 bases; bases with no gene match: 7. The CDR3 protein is CASSFGLAGGYRTGELFF. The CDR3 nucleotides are TGTGCCAGCAGCTTCGGACTAGCGGGAGGGTATCGGACCGGGGAGCTGTTTTTT.